The T cell receptor (beta chain) described here comes from a study of blood T cell repertoires in COVID-19. In the original workflow: Reference gene primer amplification in the assay estimated nucleated cell counts. TCRdb keeps only in-frame clones here, not all; method: immunoSEQ multiplex PCR. V, J and clone size are those of that table, while D and trimming were read from the DNA. Among hundreds of thousands of clones, approximately 91% were seen once, and the ten largest hold 11%. It was during active infection that Seattle patients were enrolled and then longitudinally followed. V shed 6 bases and J shed 10 bases, with 12 bases lying between them. The CDR3 is made up of 11 amino acids.

The J gene is TRBJ1-1, the V gene TRBV12-3 or TRBV12-4; the D is unclear. This TCR derives from a woman in her 30s with COVID-19, enrolled during active disease. Sequencing used peripheral blood. The DNA for the CDR3 is TGTGCCAGCAGGCGGACTACCGTAGCTTTCTTT. It specifies CASRRTTVAFF.